This TCR beta chain was recovered during a study of blood T cells in healthy people across ages. Trimming shortened V by 2 bases and J by 8 bases, and 12 bases separated the two germline ends. This CDR3 is 14 amino acids long. The germline V gene has CDR1 MNHEY and CDR2 SVGEGT. The use of a sample-barcoded 5' primer and a J-beta primer mix characterized a second PCR of 7 to 11 cycles. Template switching added a 12-random-nucleotide identifier to every cDNA molecule. TCRdb reanalysed the 5' RACE reads using MiXCR and keeps one entry per CDR3 protein. The sample lists roughly 1,800,000 distinct CDR3 sequences; approximately 50% were seen once.

The TCR comes from a woman in her 40s in good health. The specimen sequenced was blood. The chain carries TRBV6-2 or TRBV6-3 and TRBJ1-4; D perhaps matches TRBD1 (6 bases). CDR3: CASSYGGRGEKLFF. In DNA, the CDR3 is TGTGCCAGCAGTTACGGGGGCCGGGGGGAAAAACTGTTTTTT.